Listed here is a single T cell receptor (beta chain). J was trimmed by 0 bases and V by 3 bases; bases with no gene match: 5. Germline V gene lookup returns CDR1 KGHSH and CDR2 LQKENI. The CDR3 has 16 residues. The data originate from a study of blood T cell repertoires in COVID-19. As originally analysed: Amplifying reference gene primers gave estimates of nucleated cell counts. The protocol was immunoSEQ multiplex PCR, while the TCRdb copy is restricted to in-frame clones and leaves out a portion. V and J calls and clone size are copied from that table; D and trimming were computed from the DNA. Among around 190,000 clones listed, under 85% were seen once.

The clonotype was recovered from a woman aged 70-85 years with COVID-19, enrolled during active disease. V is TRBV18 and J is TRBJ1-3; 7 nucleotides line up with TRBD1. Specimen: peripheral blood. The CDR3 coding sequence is TGTGCCAGCTCACCCACAGGGGCGAACTCTGGAAACACCATATATTTT. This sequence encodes CASSPTGANSGNTIYF.